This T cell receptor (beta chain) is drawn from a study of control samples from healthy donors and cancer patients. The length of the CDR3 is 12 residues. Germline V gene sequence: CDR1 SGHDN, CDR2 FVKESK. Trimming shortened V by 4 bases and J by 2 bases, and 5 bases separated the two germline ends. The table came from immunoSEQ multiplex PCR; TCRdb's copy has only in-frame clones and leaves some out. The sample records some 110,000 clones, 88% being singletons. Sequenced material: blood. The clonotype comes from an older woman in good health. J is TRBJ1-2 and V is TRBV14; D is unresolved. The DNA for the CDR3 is TGTGCCAGCAGCCCGCAGAACTATGGCTACACCTTC. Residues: CASSPQNYGYTF.